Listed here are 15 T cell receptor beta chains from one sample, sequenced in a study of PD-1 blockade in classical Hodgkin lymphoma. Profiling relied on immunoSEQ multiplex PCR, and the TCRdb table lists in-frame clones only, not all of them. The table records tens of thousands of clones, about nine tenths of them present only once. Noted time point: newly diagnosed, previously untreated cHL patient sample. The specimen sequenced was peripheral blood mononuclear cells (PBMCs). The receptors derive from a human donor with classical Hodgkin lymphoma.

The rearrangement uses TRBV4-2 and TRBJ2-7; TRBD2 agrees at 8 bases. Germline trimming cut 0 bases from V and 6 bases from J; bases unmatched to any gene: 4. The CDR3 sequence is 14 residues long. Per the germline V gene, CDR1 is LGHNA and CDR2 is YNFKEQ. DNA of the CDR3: TGTGCCAGCAGCCAAGAGGCGGGAGGTCTCGAGCAGTACTTC. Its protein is CASSQEAGGLEQYF.

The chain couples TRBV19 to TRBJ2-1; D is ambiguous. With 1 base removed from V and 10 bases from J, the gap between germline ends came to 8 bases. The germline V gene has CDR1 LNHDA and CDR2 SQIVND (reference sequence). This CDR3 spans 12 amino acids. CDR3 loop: CASSIGNNEQFF. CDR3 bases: TGTGCCAGTAGTATAGGGAATAACGAGCAGTTCTTC.

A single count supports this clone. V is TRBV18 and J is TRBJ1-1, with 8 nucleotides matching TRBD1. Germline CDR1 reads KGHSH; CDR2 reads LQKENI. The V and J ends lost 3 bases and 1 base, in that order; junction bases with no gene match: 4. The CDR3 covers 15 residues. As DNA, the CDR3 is TGTGCCAGCTCACCCGGACAGGGATCGAACACTGAAGCTTTCTTT. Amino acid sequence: CASSPGQGSNTEAFF.

CDR3 in DNA: TGTGCCAGCAGTGGAAGACCCTACGAGCAGTACTTC. This gives the protein CASSGRPYEQYF. The chain has TRBV2 and TRBJ2-7; D gene uncertain. CDR1 is SNHLY and CDR2 is FYNNEI in the germline V gene. The CDR3 extends over 12 amino acids. The ends were cut back, 4 bases at V and 2 bases at J, with 6 bases in the middle.

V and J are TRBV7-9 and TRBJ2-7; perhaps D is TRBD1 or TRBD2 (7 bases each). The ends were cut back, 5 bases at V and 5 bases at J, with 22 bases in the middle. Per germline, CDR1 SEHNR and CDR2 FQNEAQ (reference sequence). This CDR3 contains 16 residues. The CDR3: CASSPGGGGSRDEQYF. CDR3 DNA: TGTGCCAGCAGCCCTGGGGGAGGGGGCAGTCGGGACGAGCAGTACTTC.

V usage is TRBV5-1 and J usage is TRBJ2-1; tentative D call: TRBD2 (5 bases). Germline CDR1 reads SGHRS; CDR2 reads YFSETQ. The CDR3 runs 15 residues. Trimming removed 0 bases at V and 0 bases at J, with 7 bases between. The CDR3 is CASSLGLSSYNEQFF. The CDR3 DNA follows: TGCGCCAGCAGCTTGGGACTAAGCTCCTACAATGAGCAGTTCTTC.

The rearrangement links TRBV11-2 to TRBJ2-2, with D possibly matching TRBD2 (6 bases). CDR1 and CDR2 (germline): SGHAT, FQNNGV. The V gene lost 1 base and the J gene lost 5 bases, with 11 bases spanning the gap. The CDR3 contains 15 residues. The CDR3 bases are TGTGCCAGCAGCTTAGTTCGAGGGAGGACCGGGGAGCTGTTTTTT. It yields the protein CASSLVRGRTGELFF.

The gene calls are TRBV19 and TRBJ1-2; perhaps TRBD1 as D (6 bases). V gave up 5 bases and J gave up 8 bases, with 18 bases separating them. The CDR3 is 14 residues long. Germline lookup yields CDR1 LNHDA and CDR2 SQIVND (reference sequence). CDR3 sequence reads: CASSVPSPGGGYTF. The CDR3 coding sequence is TGTGCCAGTAGTGTGCCGAGCCCCGGGGGCGGCTACACCTTC.

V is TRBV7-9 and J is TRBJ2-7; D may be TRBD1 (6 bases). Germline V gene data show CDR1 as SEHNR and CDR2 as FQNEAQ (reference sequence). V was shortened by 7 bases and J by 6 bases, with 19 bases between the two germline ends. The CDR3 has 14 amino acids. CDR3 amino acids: CASTLTDRRFEQYF. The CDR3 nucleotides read TGTGCCAGCACCCTCACCGACAGGCGGTTCGAGCAGTACTTC.

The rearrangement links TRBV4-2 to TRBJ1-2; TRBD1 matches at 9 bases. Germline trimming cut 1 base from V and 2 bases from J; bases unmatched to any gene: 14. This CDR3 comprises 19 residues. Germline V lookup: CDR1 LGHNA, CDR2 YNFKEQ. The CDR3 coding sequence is TGTGCCAGCAGCCAAGCCGGACAGGGGCTCAACCCGGCCAACTATGGCTACACCTTC. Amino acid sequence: CASSQAGQGLNPANYGYTF.

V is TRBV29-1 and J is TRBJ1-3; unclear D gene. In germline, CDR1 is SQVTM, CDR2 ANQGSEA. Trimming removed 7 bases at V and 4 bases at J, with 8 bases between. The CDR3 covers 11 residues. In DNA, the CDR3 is TGCAGCGCCCAGTCGGGAAACACCATATATTTT. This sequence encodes CSAQSGNTIYF.

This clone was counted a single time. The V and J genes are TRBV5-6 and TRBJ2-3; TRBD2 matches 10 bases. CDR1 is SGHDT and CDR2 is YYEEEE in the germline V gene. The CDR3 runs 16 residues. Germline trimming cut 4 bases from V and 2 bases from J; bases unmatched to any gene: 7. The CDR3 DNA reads TGTGCCAGCAGCCGTCCCGGGACTAGCGACACAGATACGCAGTATTTT. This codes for CASSRPGTSDTDTQYF.

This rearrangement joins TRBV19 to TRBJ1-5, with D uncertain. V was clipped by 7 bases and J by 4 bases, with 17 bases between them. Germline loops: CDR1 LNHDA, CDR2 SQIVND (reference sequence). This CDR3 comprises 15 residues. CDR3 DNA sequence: TGTGCCAGTAACCCGGATGGCCTTCCTAATCAGCCCCAGCATTTT. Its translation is CASNPDGLPNQPQHF.

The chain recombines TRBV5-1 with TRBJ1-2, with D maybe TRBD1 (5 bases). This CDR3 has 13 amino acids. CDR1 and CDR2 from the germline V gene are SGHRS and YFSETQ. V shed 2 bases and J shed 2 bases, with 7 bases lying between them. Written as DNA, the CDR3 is TGCGCCAGCAGCTTATGGGGCAACTATGGCTACACCTTC. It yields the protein CASSLWGNYGYTF.

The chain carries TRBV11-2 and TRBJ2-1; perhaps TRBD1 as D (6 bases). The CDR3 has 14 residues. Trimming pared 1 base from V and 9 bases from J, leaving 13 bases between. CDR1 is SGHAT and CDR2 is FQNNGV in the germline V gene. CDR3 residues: CASSLVAGGGEQFF. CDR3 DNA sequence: TGTGCCAGCAGCTTAGTAGCTGGGGGCGGTGAGCAGTTCTTC. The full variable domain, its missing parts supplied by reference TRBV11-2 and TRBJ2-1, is EAGVAQSPRYKIIEKRQSVAFWCNPISGHATLYWYQQILGQGPKLLIQFQNNGVVDDSQLPKDRFSAERLKGVDSTLKIQPAKLEDSAVYLCASSLVAGGGEQFFGPGTRLTVL.